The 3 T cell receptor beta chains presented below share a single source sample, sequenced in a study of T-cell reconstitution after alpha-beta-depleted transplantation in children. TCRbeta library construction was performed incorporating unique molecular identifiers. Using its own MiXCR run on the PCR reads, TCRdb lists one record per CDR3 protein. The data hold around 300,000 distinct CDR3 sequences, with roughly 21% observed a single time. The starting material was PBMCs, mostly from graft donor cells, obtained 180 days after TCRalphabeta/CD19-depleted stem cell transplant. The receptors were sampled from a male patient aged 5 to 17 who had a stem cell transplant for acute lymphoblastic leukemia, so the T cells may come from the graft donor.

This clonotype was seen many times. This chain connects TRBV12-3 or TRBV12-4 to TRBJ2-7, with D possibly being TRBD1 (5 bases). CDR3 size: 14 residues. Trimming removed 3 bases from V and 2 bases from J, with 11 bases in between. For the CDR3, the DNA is TGTGCCAGCAGTTTTCGTACAGGAACCTACGAGCAGTACTTC. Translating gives CASSFRTGTYEQYF.

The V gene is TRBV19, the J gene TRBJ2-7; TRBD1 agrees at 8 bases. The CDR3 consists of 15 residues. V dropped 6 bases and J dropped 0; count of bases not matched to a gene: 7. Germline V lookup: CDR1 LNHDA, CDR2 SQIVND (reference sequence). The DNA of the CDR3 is TGTGCCAGTAGCCCCACAGGGGGGATCTCCTACGAGCAGTACTTC. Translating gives CASSPTGGISYEQYF.

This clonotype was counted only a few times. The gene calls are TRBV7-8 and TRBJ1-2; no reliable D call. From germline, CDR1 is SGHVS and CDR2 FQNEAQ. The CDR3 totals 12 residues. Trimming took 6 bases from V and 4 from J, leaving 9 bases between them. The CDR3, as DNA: TGTGCCAGCAGTCCAGGAGCCTATGGCTACACCTTC. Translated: CASSPGAYGYTF. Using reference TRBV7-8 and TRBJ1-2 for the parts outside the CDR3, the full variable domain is GAGVSQSPRYKVAKRGQDVALRCDPISGHVSLFWYQQALGQGPEFLTYFQNEAQLDKSGLPSDRFFAERPEGSVSTLKIQRTQQEDSAVYLCASSPGAYGYTFGSGTRLTVV.